This T cell receptor beta chain was sequenced for a study of blood T cell repertoires in COVID-19. Study information: Acute and convalescent COVID-19 samples came from the United States, Italy and Spain.

Assay used: immunoSEQ multiplex PCR; TCRdb lists only in-frame clones, some missing. The sample holds about 480,000 clones, around 89% seen once. The ends were cut back, 4 bases at V and 3 bases at J, with 3 bases in the middle. Looked up from germline, CDR1 is KGHDR and CDR2 is SFDVKD. The CDR3 is made up of 12 amino acids. The chain joins TRBV24-1 to TRBJ1-5, with D uncertain. Sample: PBMCs or T cells enriched from blood (not recorded which). The receptor's source is a woman in her thirties or forties who had recovered from COVID-19. CDR3 DNA sequence: TGTGCCACCAGTGACCTCAATCAGCCCCAGCATTTT. Translation: CATSDLNQPQHF.